These T cell receptor beta chains were read from a single sample in a study of blood T cell repertoires in COVID-19. Repertoires were generated with immunoSEQ multiplex PCR, while TCRdb's copy carries only in-frame clones and drops some. This sample has 150,000 to 200,000 clones, with 80% to 90% found just once. The sequencing input was peripheral blood. These receptors all come from an older woman with COVID-19, enrolled during active disease. Both conserved end residues are part of each CDR3.

J gene: TRBJ2-1; V gene: TRBV6-2/TRBV6-3; CDR3 protein: CASSSGRSSEQFF
J gene: TRBJ1-1; V gene: TRBV20-1; CDR3 protein: CSAFINTEAFF
J gene: TRBJ1-5; V gene: TRBV27; CDR3 protein: CASSIDPGSNQPQHF
J gene: TRBJ2-7; V gene: TRBV11-2; CDR3 protein: CASSLTSGSQHEQYF
J gene: TRBJ1-1; V gene: TRBV28; CDR3 protein: CASSIRQGPMNTEAFF
J gene: TRBJ1-2; V gene: TRBV6-5; CDR3 protein: CASRNGGAHGYTF
J gene: TRBJ2-7; V gene: TRBV7-2; CDR3 protein: CASSPPFGTGGYEQYF
J gene: TRBJ2-7; V gene: TRBV12-5; CDR3 protein: CASGLARDSQYF
J gene: TRBJ2-1; V gene: TRBV11-2; CDR3 protein: CASSPIGQEQFF
J gene: TRBJ1-4; V gene: TRBV6-5; CDR3 protein: CASSYNRGTGEKLFF
J gene: TRBJ2-7; V gene: TRBV5-1; CDR3 protein: CASSSGGYEQYF
J gene: TRBJ2-3; V gene: TRBV11-2; CDR3 protein: CASSPGLAGETTDTQYF
J gene: TRBJ2-1; V gene: TRBV11-3; CDR3 protein: CASSLAPGRDRNEQFF
J gene: TRBJ1-2; V gene: TRBV5-1; CDR3 protein: CASSLGQGSYGYTF
J gene: TRBJ2-7; V gene: TRBV11-3; CDR3 protein: CASSFLSGVRDRAYEQYF
J gene: TRBJ1-4; V gene: TRBV6-5; CDR3 protein: CASSYADNARLFF
J gene: TRBJ2-5; V gene: TRBV6-6; CDR3 protein: CASTGLETQYF
J gene: TRBJ2-5; V gene: TRBV11-3; CDR3 protein: CASSLRRLAETQYF
J gene: TRBJ2-2; V gene: TRBV19; CDR3 protein: CASRGLGINGELFF
J gene: TRBJ2-2; V gene: TRBV5-4; CDR3 protein: CASSLRGYTGELFF
J gene: TRBJ1-2; V gene: TRBV30; CDR3 protein: CAWSLGRNGYTF
J gene: TRBJ1-5; V gene: TRBV7-3; CDR3 protein: CASSQGVDQPQHF
J gene: TRBJ1-6; V gene: TRBV6-5; CDR3 protein: CASSRTVNSPLHF
J gene: TRBJ2-1; V gene: TRBV9; CDR3 protein: CASSVRGTSGSGGSYNEQFF
J gene: TRBJ2-1; V gene: TRBV2; CDR3 protein: CASSGRPPGGYNEQFF
J gene: TRBJ1-4; V gene: TRBV6-6; CDR3 protein: CASSWGQGATNEKLFF
J gene: TRBJ2-1; V gene: TRBV19; CDR3 protein: CASGQRSYNEQFF
J gene: TRBJ2-2; V gene: TRBV29-1; CDR3 protein: CSVSNTGELFF
J gene: TRBJ1-5; V gene: TRBV23-1; CDR3 protein: CASSHPGGRGNQPQHF
J gene: TRBJ2-3; V gene: TRBV29-1; CDR3 protein: CSVVTSSTDTQYF
J gene: TRBJ1-2; V gene: TRBV4-2; CDR3 protein: CASSPGQGGPNYGYTF
J gene: TRBJ2-2; V gene: TRBV3-1/TRBV3-2; CDR3 protein: CASSQIGGSNTGELFF
J gene: TRBJ1-5; V gene: TRBV6-5; CDR3 protein: CASRTGVANQPQHF
J gene: TRBJ2-7; V gene: TRBV4-1; CDR3 protein: CASSHLATSGTYEQYF
J gene: TRBJ2-2; V gene: TRBV7-2; CDR3 protein: CASSLVGRLAVTGELFF
J gene: TRBJ2-1; V gene: TRBV10-3; CDR3 protein: CAISSSLGHGNNEQFF
J gene: TRBJ1-4; V gene: TRBV6-2/TRBV6-3; CDR3 protein: CASSLVVTANEKLFF
J gene: TRBJ2-3; V gene: TRBV4-3; CDR3 protein: CASSQRGLAESADTQYF
J gene: TRBJ1-1; V gene: TRBV6-5; CDR3 protein: CASAPTGVNTEAFF
J gene: TRBJ1-1; V gene: TRBV7-9; CDR3 protein: CASSMRQGDNTEAFF
J gene: TRBJ1-3; V gene: TRBV27; CDR3 protein: CASSLSGGLRSGNTIYF
J gene: TRBJ1-3; V gene: TRBV5-1; CDR3 protein: CASSFRGGSGNTIYF
J gene: TRBJ2-7; V gene: TRBV6-1; CDR3 protein: CASSTAGGVNEQYF
J gene: TRBJ2-3; V gene: TRBV5-1; CDR3 protein: CASSFGQGADTQYF
J gene: TRBJ2-7; V gene: TRBV6-5; CDR3 protein: CASSYRLTARFHEQYF
J gene: TRBJ2-7; V gene: TRBV10-2; CDR3 protein: CASRGSDRGISYEQYF
J gene: TRBJ2-2; V gene: TRBV11-3; CDR3 protein: CASSYRLAGRASTGELFF
J gene: TRBJ1-4; V gene: TRBV12-3/TRBV12-4; CDR3 protein: CASGGSPEKLFF
J gene: TRBJ1-2; V gene: TRBV27; CDR3 protein: CASSLSRQGNYGYTF
J gene: TRBJ2-5; V gene: TRBV27; CDR3 protein: CASSFLSGSPLAETQYF
J gene: TRBJ1-5; V gene: TRBV19; CDR3 protein: CASTTDRDRGSNQPQHF
J gene: TRBJ1-1; V gene: TRBV9; CDR3 protein: CASSVAPTGETEAFF
J gene: TRBJ1-2; V gene: TRBV29-1; CDR3 protein: CSVEDKGGAANYGYTF
J gene: TRBJ1-5; V gene: TRBV19; CDR3 protein: CASSIQGGDQPQHF
J gene: TRBJ1-4; V gene: TRBV2; CDR3 protein: CASSGGRGNEKLFF
J gene: TRBJ1-4; V gene: TRBV6-5; CDR3 protein: CATSGGGEGEKLFF
J gene: TRBJ2-1; V gene: TRBV28; CDR3 protein: CASRGAGGLNEQFF
J gene: TRBJ1-1; V gene: TRBV11-2; CDR3 protein: CASSWARAEAFF
J gene: TRBJ1-2; V gene: TRBV7-9; CDR3 protein: CASSHDRYYTF